This T cell receptor beta chain was captured in a study of T cell responses to AZD1222 COVID-19 vaccine. Broader study findings: Sampling captured repertoires only after the peak T cell response. Regions 160-218 and 743-854 dominated among vaccine-associated CD4 TCRs spanning spike. Donors were mostly white British, more females; clonal diversity possibly underestimated.

Clones were read by immunoSEQ multiplex PCR, and TCRdb kept only the in-frame ones, dropping some. Of about 99,000 clones in the sample, 88% were seen once. This CDR3 contains 14 residues. CDR1 is MNHNS and CDR2 is SASEGT in the germline V gene. Deletions cut 3 bases from V and 6 bases from J, with 11 bases between. With respect to this clone: What it binds is unknown.

The clonotype originates from an adult in good health. This material consisted of peripheral blood, taken on day 0 of AZD1222 vaccination. The J gene is TRBJ1-4, the V gene TRBV6-1, with D hard to call. CDR3 nucleotides: TGTGCCAGCAGTGATGTAGTGCAGGATGAAAAACTGTTTTTT. This gives the protein CASSDVVQDEKLFF.